Listed here are 16 T cell receptor beta chains from one sample, sequenced in a study of CD8+ T cells in alopecia areata. RNA extraction and reverse transcription yielded cDNA as sequencing template. Sequencing used immunoSEQ multiplex PCR; TCRdb keeps in-frame clones, though not all of them. The sample lists 75,000 to 100,000 clones; more than 35% were seen once. The sample taken for sequencing was CD4+ T cells sorted from blood. These receptors all stem from a human donor with alopecia areata.

This chain joins TRBV18 and TRBJ2-4; a possible D gene is TRBD2 (7 bases). The V gene lost 6 bases and the J gene lost 7 bases, with 13 bases spanning the gap. The V gene's germline CDR1 is KGHSH and CDR2 LQKENI. The CDR3 is 13 residues long. The DNA of the CDR3 is TGTGCCAGCTCCCCCGGGGGGCGGAACATTCAGTACTTC. Its translation is CASSPGGRNIQYF. The whole variable domain, filled in from reference TRBV18 and TRBJ2-4, reads NAGVMQNPRHLVRRRGQEARLRCSPMKGHSHVYWYRQLPEEGLKFMVYLQKENIIDESGMPKERFSAEFPKEGPSILRIQQVVRGDSAAYFCASSPGGRNIQYFGAGTRLSVL.

The V and J genes are TRBV29-1 and TRBJ1-1; 7 nucleotides match TRBD1. Germline lookup yields CDR1 SQVTM and CDR2 ANQGSEA. This CDR3 has 13 residues. Germline trimming cut 7 bases from V and 1 base from J; bases unmatched to any gene: 6. CDR3 sequence: CSERQGPNTEAFF. CDR3 nucleotides: TGCAGCGAAAGACAGGGACCGAACACTGAAGCTTTCTTT.

This clone was seen many times. The chain combines TRBV7-9 with TRBJ2-3, with D perhaps assigned TRBD1 or TRBD2 (5 bases each). In germline, CDR1 is SEHNR, CDR2 FQNEAQ (reference sequence). The germline V and J ends were trimmed by 1 base and 1 base, with 9 bases remaining between them. This CDR3 region has 15 residues. The CDR3 DNA follows: TGTGCCAGCAGCTTAGGGACGGGACGCACAGATACGCAGTATTTT. Encoded protein: CASSLGTGRTDTQYF. Looking up the rest from reference TRBV7-9 and TRBJ2-3 gives the full variable domain: DTGVSQNPRHKITKRGQNVTFRCDPISEHNRLYWYRQTLGQGPEFLTYFQNEAQLEKSRLLSDRFSAERPKGSFSTLEIQRTEQGDSAMYLCASSLGTGRTDTQYFGPGTRLTVL.

This clone showed up just a few times. V is TRBV29-1 and J is TRBJ2-7; 9 positions agree with TRBD2. Germline CDR1 is SQVTM and CDR2 is ANQGSEA. V shed 3 bases and J 6 bases; nucleotides not matched to a gene: 6. The CDR3 extends over 13 amino acids. The chain's CDR3 is CSVDIAGVGEQYF. The CDR3, as DNA: TGCAGCGTTGACATAGCGGGAGTTGGCGAGCAGTACTTC.

The V call is TRBV5-1, the J call TRBJ2-3; D is ambiguous. Trimming shortened V by 0 bases and J by 0 bases, and 11 bases separated the two germline ends. The CDR3 has 16 amino acids. Germline V gives CDR1 SGHRS, CDR2 YFSETQ. The CDR3 here is CASSLAWLRSTDTQYF. As DNA, the CDR3 is TGCGCCAGCAGCTTGGCCTGGTTAAGAAGCACAGATACGCAGTATTTT.

This clone has a handful of counts. The rearrangement uses TRBV30 and TRBJ2-3, with a weak D call TRBD2 (6 bases). The V gene lost 0 bases and the J gene lost 2 bases, with 12 bases spanning the gap. The CDR3 has 15 amino acids. The germline V gene has CDR1 GTSNPN and CDR2 SVGIG (reference sequence). In DNA, the CDR3 is TGTGCCTGGAGTGTATGGGGGACTTTCACAGATACGCAGTATTTT. This translates into CAWSVWGTFTDTQYF.

The V call is TRBV18, the J call TRBJ1-1; no firm D call. Looked up from germline, CDR1 is KGHSH and CDR2 is LQKENI. This CDR3 is 13 amino acids long. The germline V and J ends were trimmed by 4 bases and 4 bases, with 10 bases remaining between them. The CDR3 sequence: CASSQSDGTEAFF. The CDR3 coding sequence is TGTGCCAGCTCACAGTCCGACGGCACTGAAGCTTTCTTT.

This chain connects TRBV4-3 to TRBJ2-1; TRBD2 aligns across 8 bases. Germline V CDR1 and CDR2: LGHNA, YSLEER. This CDR3 region has 17 residues. V shed 0 bases, J shed 1 base, and the junction held 5 bases outside the gene matches. The CDR3 spells CASSQEPAGVSYNEQFF. The CDR3 region has the DNA TGCGCCAGCAGCCAAGAGCCAGCGGGGGTGTCCTACAATGAGCAGTTCTTC.

This clone was seen more than once but under ten times. The chain links TRBV29-1 to TRBJ1-4; no definite D call. V lost 4 bases and J 7 bases, leaving 16 bases between the germline ends. Germline V lookup: CDR1 SQVTM, CDR2 ANQGSEA. This CDR3 is 14 amino acids long. The chain's CDR3 is CSVGPNTASEKLFF. The CDR3 nucleotides read TGCAGCGTTGGACCAAATACAGCGAGTGAAAAACTGTTTTTT.

The V call is TRBV29-1, the J call TRBJ2-6; perhaps TRBD1 as D (6 bases). CDR1 is SQVTM and CDR2 is ANQGSEA in the germline V gene. With 1 base removed from V and 0 bases from J, the gap between germline ends came to 10 bases. There are 16 residues in the CDR3. The CDR3 nucleotides read TGCAGCGTTGAAGGGACAGCGGCCTCTGGGGCCAACGTCCTGACTTTC. Translation: CSVEGTAASGANVLTF.

The CDR3: CASSLGTRGGTYEQYF. The CDR3 DNA follows: TGTGCCAGCAGCTTGGGGACCCGGGGGGGCACCTACGAGCAGTACTTC. This sequence joins TRBV7-2 and TRBJ2-7; TRBD2 matches at 8 bases. Germline CDR1 is SGHTA and CDR2 is FQGNSA. The CDR3 has 16 residues. Trimming at V came to 3 bases and at J to 2 bases, leaving 9 bases not matched to a gene. Variable domain in full (rest from reference TRBV7-2 and TRBJ2-7): GAGVSQSPSNKVTEKGKDVELRCDPISGHTALYWYRQSLGQGLEFLIYFQGNSAPDKSGLPSDRFSAERTGGSVSTLTIQRTQQEDSAVYLCASSLGTRGGTYEQYFGPGTRLTVT.

The chain employs TRBV7-9 and TRBJ1-5, with 7 bases fitting TRBD1. The CDR3 length is 16 residues. J gave up 0 bases and V 5 bases, and 7 bases lay outside the gene matches. Germline-derived CDR1 and CDR2 are SEHNR and FQNEAQ (reference sequence). Here the CDR3 reads CASSPGTALSNQPQHF. Here the CDR3 DNA reads TGTGCCAGCAGCCCAGGGACAGCCCTTAGCAATCAGCCCCAGCATTTT.

The chain recombines TRBV20-1 with TRBJ2-7, with D unclear. This CDR3 spans 11 amino acids. CDR1 and CDR2 (germline): DFQATT, SNEGSKA (reference sequence). V was shortened by 2 bases and J by 4 bases, with 6 bases between the two germline ends. Written as DNA, the CDR3 is TGCAGTGCTAGATCTGCTTACGAGCAGTACTTC. It yields the protein CSARSAYEQYF.

The CDR3 loop is CASSLSAGGRGTEAFF. The DNA for the CDR3 is TGTGCCAGCAGCTTATCGGCGGGGGGGCGAGGGACTGAAGCTTTCTTT. The chain uses TRBV7-9 and TRBJ1-1; weak D call: TRBD1 (6 bases). CDR1 is SEHNR, CDR2 FQNEAQ, per germline (reference sequence). The CDR3 contains 16 residues. The V and J ends lost 2 bases and 5 bases respectively, with 18 bases between them.

The chain is built from TRBV7-2 and TRBJ2-3, with unresolved D. Germline V gene sequence: CDR1 SGHTA, CDR2 FQGNSA. Trimming removed 7 bases from V and 0 bases from J, with 11 bases in between. The CDR3 loop spans 14 amino acids. CDR3 residues: CASMYGQSTDTQYF. The CDR3 DNA sequence: TGTGCCAGCATGTACGGTCAGAGCACAGATACGCAGTATTTT.

The CDR3 spells CAWSTDRINEKLFF. The CDR3 DNA reads as TGTGCCTGGAGTACGGACAGGATTAATGAAAAACTGTTTTTT. The J gene is TRBJ1-4, the V gene TRBV30; 7 nucleotides align to TRBD1. J lost 4 bases, V lost 2 bases, and 4 bases had no gene match. CDR3 length equals 14 residues. The germline CDR1 and CDR2 sequences are GTSNPN and SVGIG (reference sequence). Full variable domain (rest looked up from reference TRBV30 and TRBJ1-4): SQTIHQWPATLVQPVGSPLSLECTVEGTSNPNLYWYRQAAGRGLQLLFYSVGIGQISSEVPQNLSASRPQDRQFILSSKKLLLSDSGFYLCAWSTDRINEKLFFGSGTQLSVL.